The 13 T cell receptor beta chains listed next were all sequenced from one sample in a study of T cell changes during pregnancy in multiple sclerosis. Method: immunoSEQ multiplex PCR; TCRdb's copy keeps in-frame clones and lacks some. The table shows 85,000 to 130,000 clones, with 90% to 95% occurring only once. Specimen: peripheral blood, collected before pregnancy. Every receptor here comes from a female donor with multiple sclerosis, enrolled in a pregnancy study.

This sequence joins TRBV6-5 and TRBJ1-2, with a weak D call TRBD1 (5 bases). Trimming took off 7 bases at V and 3 bases at J, with 12 bases between the two ends. The CDR3 has 13 residues. Germline-derived CDR1 and CDR2 are MNHEY and SVGAGI. CDR3 DNA sequence: TGTGCCAGCAAGGGGAGGGCCGACTATGGCTACACCTTC. Translated: CASKGRADYGYTF.

This clone was seen more than once but under ten times. V is TRBV19 and J is TRBJ1-2, with D possibly being TRBD1 (5 bases). CDR1 is LNHDA, CDR2 SQIVND, per germline (reference sequence). V lost 3 bases, J lost 8 bases, and 16 bases lay in between. The CDR3 loop spans 14 amino acids. CDR3 loop: CASSIQRTGGGYTF. The CDR3 bases are TGTGCCAGTAGTATCCAACGGACCGGGGGAGGCTACACCTTC.

The J gene is TRBJ2-3, the V gene TRBV2; 16 bases fit TRBD2. The V and J ends lost 7 bases and 4 bases, in that order; junction bases with no gene match: 5. The CDR3 spans 16 residues. In germline, CDR1 is SNHLY, CDR2 FYNNEI. The CDR3 loop reads CASNPGLAGGADTQYF. In DNA form, the CDR3 reads TGTGCCAGCAATCCGGGACTAGCGGGAGGGGCAGATACGCAGTATTTT.

The genes are TRBV7-9 and TRBJ2-6; D unresolved. CDR3 length: 14 residues. The V gene lost 4 bases and the J gene lost 0 bases, with 4 bases spanning the gap. The germline gives CDR1 SEHNR, CDR2 FQNEAQ (reference sequence). The CDR3, as DNA: TGTGCCAGCAGCTCGAGCTCTGGGGCCAACGTCCTGACTTTC. It codes for CASSSSSGANVLTF.

The chain recombines TRBV6-5 with TRBJ1-1; D uncertain. Per the germline V gene, CDR1 is MNHEY and CDR2 is SVGAGI. This CDR3 has 13 residues. Trimming took off 4 bases at V and 4 bases at J, with 10 bases between the two ends. Written as DNA, the CDR3 is TGTGCCAGCAGTTCCGACCGAGGCACTGAAGCTTTCTTT. Residues: CASSSDRGTEAFF.

V is TRBV14 and J is TRBJ2-5; the match to TRBD1 covers 11 bases. Germline trimming cut 1 base from V and 2 bases from J; bases unmatched to any gene: 6. CDR1 SGHDN and CDR2 FVKESK come from the germline V gene. CDR3 length: 17 residues. CDR3 DNA: TGTGCCAGCAGCCAAGTGGACAGGGGGCGCTTTCAAGAGACCCAGTACTTC. Residues: CASSQVDRGRFQETQYF.

This clone was detected ten times or more. V and J are TRBV27 and TRBJ1-5; perhaps TRBD1 as D (6 bases). The CDR3 has 16 amino acids. Germline V gene data show CDR1 as MNHEY and CDR2 as SMNVEV (reference sequence). Trimming pared 6 bases from V and 0 bases from J, leaving 15 bases between. The chain's CDR3 is CASRRQRGNSNQPQHF. In DNA form, the CDR3 reads TGTGCCAGCAGAAGACAAAGGGGGAATAGCAATCAGCCCCAGCATTTT.

The V call is TRBV6-1, the J call TRBJ2-1, with 7 bases matching TRBD2. CDR1 and CDR2 (germline): MNHNS, SASEGT. The length of the CDR3 is 15 residues. Unmatched junction bases numbered 6, after V lost 2 bases and J lost 5 bases. The CDR3 sequence is CASSESVGLHNEQFF. The CDR3 DNA is TGTGCCAGCAGTGAATCGGTGGGACTACACAATGAGCAGTTCTTC.

A note on this clone: Within the sample, other DNA sequences also encode this same CDR3. This chain joins TRBV5-1 and TRBJ2-5, with TRBD1 matching over 8 bases. Germline trimming cut 0 bases from V and 4 bases from J; bases unmatched to any gene: 11. CDR1 and CDR2 (germline): SGHRS, YFSETQ. The CDR3 is made up of 17 amino acids. The CDR3: CASSLVGRGRLGETQYF. The CDR3 DNA reads as TGCGCCAGCAGCTTGGTGGGCAGGGGGCGTCTCGGAGAGACCCAGTACTTC.

The V call is TRBV4-2, the J call TRBJ2-7, with D maybe TRBD2 (6 bases). The V end lost 3 bases, the J end lost 5 bases, and 14 bases lay between the germline ends. CDR3 length equals 14 residues. Germline CDR1 is LGHNA and CDR2 is YNFKEQ. CDR3 sequence: CASSQGGYSDEQYF. CDR3 nucleotides: TGTGCCAGCAGCCAGGGGGGTTATTCGGACGAGCAGTACTTC.

This rearrangement joins TRBV6-1 to TRBJ2-7; 14 nucleotides agree with TRBD2. Germline V lookup: CDR1 MNHNS, CDR2 SASEGT. The CDR3 totals 15 residues. Trimming removed 3 bases from V and 2 bases from J; junction bases left unmatched: 0. CDR3 DNA: TGTGCCAGCAGTGAGGGACTAGCGGGAGCCTACGAGCAGTACTTC. It translates to CASSEGLAGAYEQYF.

The J gene is TRBJ2-7, the V gene TRBV18; 9 nucleotides align to TRBD1. The CDR3 covers 15 residues. The V gene's germline CDR1 is KGHSH and CDR2 LQKENI. With V trimmed by 5 bases and J by 0 bases, 5 bases remained unmatched. This CDR3 is CASSSGTGLSYEQYF. As DNA, the CDR3 is TGTGCCAGCTCATCAGGGACAGGGCTCTCCTACGAGCAGTACTTC.

This clone was recorded only once. The chain joins TRBV4-1 to TRBJ2-1, with TRBD1 matching 8 bases. Losses at the gene ends were 4 bases for V and 7 bases for J; bases not matched to a gene: 9. Germline lookup yields CDR1 MGHRA and CDR2 YSYEKL. The CDR3 runs to 15 residues. For the CDR3, the DNA is TGCGCCAGCAGCCCGTTCGCGGGACAGGAAAATGAGCAGTTCTTC. It is translated as CASSPFAGQENEQFF.